A single sample gave rise to the 6 T cell receptor beta chains below, sequenced in a study of human T cells and chemical hapten exposure. Time point here: patch test 1, 2 weeks after DPC sensitization. Treatment meaning: therapeutic diphenylcyclopropenone sensitization with weekly scalp DPC. Before extraction, the whole blood was not fractionated, and total RNA was taken from it. Via MiXCR, TCRdb re-called the RACE reads, giving one row per CDR3 protein. This table has more than 30,000 distinct CDR3 sequences, just under 6.5% appearing once. Sequenced material: whole blood, taken in connection with sensitization to the hapten diphenylcyclopropenone (DPC). The receptors here all came from a woman aged 25 to 39 with alopecia areata. Some clones in this sample may be carry-over from other donors' samples.

This chain connects TRBV11-2 to TRBJ2-7; D is undetermined. Germline assignment: CDR1 SGHAT and CDR2 FQNNGV. V was trimmed by 1 base and J by 6 bases, leaving 7 bases between them. The length of the CDR3 is 12 residues. The CDR3 sequence: CASSLVRSEQYF. The CDR3 DNA reads TGTGCCAGCAGCTTAGTACGGAGCGAGCAGTACTTC.

A few counts support this clonotype. The chain joins TRBV18 to TRBJ1-3, with D possibly matching TRBD1 (5 bases). Germline V gene lookup returns CDR1 KGHSH and CDR2 LQKENI. Trimming took off 2 bases at V and 4 bases at J, with 12 bases between the two ends. The CDR3 is made up of 15 amino acids. The CDR3 region has the DNA TGTGCCAGCTCACCAGCGACAGAGGCCGGAAACACCATATATTTT. Translating it yields CASSPATEAGNTIYF.

This clonotype was counted between two and nine times. The J gene is TRBJ2-3, the V gene TRBV6-5, with TRBD2 as a possible D gene (6 bases). With 4 bases removed from V and 1 base from J, the gap between germline ends came to 15 bases. Germline assignment: CDR1 MNHEY and CDR2 SVGAGI. This CDR3 spans 16 amino acids. For the CDR3, the DNA is TGTGCCAGCAGTTGGACGGCCCCGGGGGGCACAGATACGCAGTATTTT. This codes for CASSWTAPGGTDTQYF.

This clonotype was counted ten times or more. The chain is built from TRBV7-2 and TRBJ2-3; D remains ambiguous. CDR3 length equals 12 residues. From germline, CDR1 is SGHTA and CDR2 FQGNSA. V lost 2 bases and J 6 bases, leaving 6 bases between the germline ends. CDR3 nucleotide sequence: TGTGCCAGCAGCTTATACGGGGATACGCAGTATTTT. This sequence encodes CASSLYGDTQYF.

This clonotype was found a few times. The genes are TRBV7-3 and TRBJ2-3, with TRBD2 matching 8 bases. The CDR3 runs 18 residues. The ends lost 2 bases at V and 0 bases at J; junction bases unmatched: 10. Germline-derived CDR1 and CDR2 are SGHTA and FQGTGA. The CDR3, as DNA: TGTGCCAGCAGCTTAGGCGGACCTATAGCGGGAAGCACAGATACGCAGTATTTT. It codes for CASSLGGPIAGSTDTQYF.

Only a few counts were recorded for this clonotype. The chain joins TRBV6-5 to TRBJ2-6, with a weak D call TRBD1 (6 bases). The CDR3 contains 17 residues. Germline CDR1 is MNHEY and CDR2 is SVGAGI. V dropped 8 bases and J dropped 0 bases, with 17 bases sitting between them. CDR3 sequence: CASGTGPDYSGANVLTF. CDR3 in DNA: TGTGCCAGCGGAACAGGGCCTGATTACTCTGGGGCCAACGTCCTGACTTTC.